Following are 30 T cell receptor beta chains from one sample sequenced in a study of post-analysis software for immune sequencing data. Study results and caveats: A handful of TRBV segments appeared more often in patients than in controls, and TRBV5-6, TRBV5-1 and TRBV20-1 were among these.

Their antigen targets remain unknown. Tagging with unique molecular identifiers was a feature of the TCR beta cDNA libraries. TCRdb fed the PCR reads into MiXCR, producing one record per CDR3 protein. Of 700,000 to 900,000 distinct CDR3 sequences in the sample, 46% were seen once. The material sequenced was blood. Receptors originate from a girl aged 10-17 years with multiple sclerosis.

This chain links TRBV20-1 with TRBJ2-1; TRBD2 matches 12 bases. Trimming removed 6 bases from V and 8 bases from J; junction bases left unmatched: 8. The CDR3 loop spans 14 amino acids. CDR1 is DFQATT, CDR2 SNEGSKA, per germline (reference sequence). The DNA for the CDR3 is TGCAGTGCACTGACTAGCGGGAGAAGGGATGAGCAGTTCTTC. Encoded protein: CSALTSGRRDEQFF.

This clonotype was detected only a few times. The V gene is TRBV28, the J gene TRBJ2-7; D assignment may be TRBD1 or TRBD2 (5 bases each). V lost 4 bases to trimming and J lost 4 bases, with 14 bases between them. The CDR3 runs to 14 residues. Germline CDR1 reads MDHEN; CDR2 reads SYDVKM. The CDR3 spells CASSSTVRAYEQYF. CDR3 nucleotide sequence: TGTGCCAGCAGTTCGACAGTGAGGGCTTACGAGCAGTACTTC.

V and J are TRBV6-6 and TRBJ2-3, with TRBD1 matching over 7 bases. The V segment lost 7 bases and the J segment 4 bases; nucleotides outside the gene matches: 8. The CDR3 spans 14 residues. Per the germline V gene, CDR1 is MNHNY and CDR2 is SVGAGI (reference sequence). In DNA, the CDR3 is TGTGCCAGCACCTTGACAGGGCTTGCAGATACGCAGTATTTT. Protein: CASTLTGLADTQYF.

This clonotype occurred a few times. The chain combines TRBV20-1 with TRBJ2-7; D is unclear. Between the trimmed V and J ends, which lost 3 bases and 3 bases, there was a span of 9 bases. The CDR3 runs 12 residues. Germline CDR1 and CDR2: DFQATT and SNEGSKA (reference sequence). The CDR3 DNA sequence: TGCAGTGCTAGGTCCTCAATCTACGAGCAGTACTTC. Its protein is CSARSSIYEQYF.

This chain links TRBV5-6 with TRBJ2-1, with D perhaps matching TRBD1 or TRBD2 (5 bases each). CDR3 length: 13 residues. Germline V CDR1 and CDR2: SGHDT, YYEEEE. V lost 0 bases, J lost 9 bases, and 10 bases lay in between. The DNA for the CDR3 is TGTGCCAGCAGCTTGGGGGGGATGGGTGAGCAGTTCTTC. It is translated as CASSLGGMGEQFF.

As DNA, the CDR3 is TGTGCCAGCAGCTTAATGACCTCTGGGGCCAACGTCCTGACTTTC. It translates to CASSLMTSGANVLTF. This chain links TRBV7-3 with TRBJ2-6; D is uncertain. The CDR3 is 15 residues long. Germline loops: CDR1 SGHTA, CDR2 FQGTGA. V dropped 1 base and J dropped 0 bases, with 4 bases sitting between them.

Remarks on this clonotype: Given the absence of the conserved phenylalanine or tryptophan at the CDR3 end, a read error is likely. The rearrangement links TRBV12-3 or TRBV12-4 to TRBJ2-6, with D possibly matching TRBD2 (5 bases). V shed 5 bases and J shed 1 base, with 9 bases lying between them. The CDR3 loop spans 15 amino acids. The CDR3 sequence: CASSTGESGANVLTS. The CDR3, as DNA: TGTGCCAGCAGTACCGGGGAGTCTGGGGCCAACGTCCTGACTTCC.

This clonotype was picked up a small number of times. The chain has TRBV20-1 and TRBJ2-1; no reliable D call. Matching the DNA end better, TRBJ2-7 makes the J call doubtful. This CDR3 comprises 14 residues. Germline loops: CDR1 DFQATT, CDR2 SNEGSKA (reference sequence). The CDR3 DNA follows: TGCAGTGCTAGACCCTTCAACAAGGTGGACGAGCAGTACTTC. This sequence encodes CSARPFNKVDEQYF.

This chain connects TRBV2 to TRBJ2-7, with 10 bases lining up with TRBD2. The length of the CDR3 is 16 residues. The germline CDR1 and CDR2 sequences are SNHLY and FYNNEI. V was pared by 6 bases and J by 2 bases, with 10 bases of the junction left unmatched. Here the CDR3 reads CASSDSSSGSPYEQYF. The CDR3 bases are TGTGCCAGCAGCGATTCCTCTAGCGGGAGCCCCTACGAGCAGTACTTC. The variable domain in full, with the rest retrieved from reference TRBV2 and TRBJ2-7, is EPEVTQTPSHQVTQMGQEVILRCVPISNHLYFYWYRQILGQKVEFLVSFYNNEISEKSEIFDDQFSVERPDGSNFTLKIRSTKLEDSAMYFCASSDSSSGSPYEQYFGPGTRLTVT.

Note on this clonotype: Its ends do not fully match the called genes, so a read error is possible. This chain connects TRBV20-1 to TRBJ2-5; 11 positions agree with TRBD1. TRBJ2-7 matches the DNA end more closely, so the J call is doubtful. Germline V gene data show CDR1 as DFQATT and CDR2 as SNEGSKA (reference sequence). This CDR3 region has 15 residues. DNA for the CDR3: TGCAGTGCTGGAGACTCCGGGACAGGGGGTTACGAGCAGTACTTC. Its protein is CSAGDSGTGGYEQYF.

The chain combines TRBV5-6 with TRBJ1-2, with no clear D. V was cut by 2 bases and J by 1 base, with 15 bases left in between. CDR1 is SGHDT, CDR2 YYEEEE, per germline. The CDR3 extends over 16 amino acids. The CDR3 DNA reads as TGTGCCAGCAGCTTTGGTATCGACCGGAGTAACTATGGCTACACCTTC. It yields the protein CASSFGIDRSNYGYTF.

This clonotype has a handful of counts. The chain carries TRBV7-9 and TRBJ2-1; D might be TRBD1 (5 bases). CDR3 length: 15 amino acids. In germline, CDR1 is SEHNR, CDR2 FQNEAQ (reference sequence). Trimming shortened V by 3 bases and J by 8 bases, and 17 bases separated the two germline ends. CDR3 residues: CASSFGAGREDEQFF. The DNA of the CDR3 is TGTGCCAGCAGCTTTGGTGCAGGGCGAGAGGATGAGCAGTTCTTC. The variable domain in full, completed from reference TRBV7-9 and TRBJ2-1, reads DTGVSQNPRHKITKRGQNVTFRCDPISEHNRLYWYRQTLGQGPEFLTYFQNEAQLEKSRLLSDRFSAERPKGSFSTLEIQRTEQGDSAMYLCASSFGAGREDEQFFGPGTRLTVL.

This chain joins TRBV7-8 and TRBJ2-3, with a weak D call TRBD1 (6 bases). Germline V lookup: CDR1 SGHVS, CDR2 FQNEAQ. The CDR3 runs 14 residues. Trimming took off 5 bases at V and 6 bases at J, with 15 bases between the two ends. The DNA of the CDR3 is TGTGCCAGCAGCCTACAGGGATCCGGGGATACGCAGTATTTT. It translates to CASSLQGSGDTQYF.

V gene TRBV27 combines with J gene TRBJ2-5; 9 bases map to TRBD2. Unmatched junction bases numbered 8, after V lost 1 base and J lost 5 bases. Germline assignment: CDR1 MNHEY and CDR2 SMNVEV (reference sequence). This CDR3 has 16 residues. In nucleotides, the CDR3 is TGTGCCAGCAGTTTATTTTCTAGCGGGATACGGGAGACCCAGTACTTC. This gives the protein CASSLFSSGIRETQYF.

The V and J genes are TRBV6-5 and TRBJ2-5, with 11 bases matching TRBD1. The DNA end is a closer match to TRBJ2-7, so the J assignment may be wrong. The CDR3 spans 15 residues. The germline gives CDR1 MNHEY, CDR2 SVGAGI. The CDR3 here is CASSYSAGQGVEQYF. DNA of the CDR3: TGTGCCAGCAGTTACTCGGCGGGACAGGGGGTCGAGCAGTACTTC.

The gene calls are TRBV7-2 and TRBJ1-2; the match to TRBD1 covers 7 bases. CDR1 and CDR2 from the germline V gene are SGHTA and FQGNSA. V lost 5 bases and J lost 4; bases outside the gene matches: 13. The CDR3 extends over 16 amino acids. Written as DNA, the CDR3 is TGTGCCAGCAGCCCCCGATTGGGACAGACGCTCTATGGCTACACCTTC. This codes for CASSPRLGQTLYGYTF.

The chain employs TRBV10-1 and TRBJ2-1, with D hard to call. This CDR3 is built from 14 residues. Trimming removed 3 bases from V and 6 bases from J, with 12 bases in between. Germline V gene sequence: CDR1 WNHNN, CDR2 SYGVQD (reference sequence). The CDR3 spells CASSEYPSSNEQFF. CDR3 nucleotides: TGCGCCAGCAGTGAATACCCGTCGTCCAATGAGCAGTTCTTC.

The rearrangement joins TRBV7-2 to TRBJ1-2; TRBD1 might be the D (6 bases). Trimming took 1 base from V and 0 from J, leaving 9 bases between them. CDR3 size: 15 residues. Germline V gives CDR1 SGHTA, CDR2 FQGNSA. CDR3 nucleotides: TGTGCCAGCAGCTTAGAAGGGGGGCCTAACTATGGCTACACCTTC. Translated: CASSLEGGPNYGYTF.

This clonotype was seen only a few times. The chain joins TRBV20-1 to TRBJ2-4; TRBD1 matches 7 bases. Germline-derived CDR1 and CDR2 are DFQATT and SNEGSKA (reference sequence). V dropped 5 bases and J dropped 3; count of bases not matched to a gene: 7. The CDR3 runs 14 residues. CDR3 in amino acids: CSASTGIVKNIQYF. In DNA form, the CDR3 reads TGCAGTGCTTCGACAGGGATAGTCAAAAACATTCAGTACTTC.

This clonotype has just a few counts. CDR3 nucleotides: TGTGCCAGCAGTGAAGCGTCCCTAGCGGGAGTCGAGCAGTACTTC. Translated: CASSEASLAGVEQYF. The V call is TRBV2, the J call TRBJ2-7; TRBD2 matches 10 bases. Germline CDR1 reads SNHLY; CDR2 reads FYNNEI. V lost 0 bases and J lost 6; bases outside the gene matches: 5. This CDR3 has 15 amino acids.

V gene TRBV7-2 combines with J gene TRBJ2-7; TRBD2 matches 9 bases. CDR1 and CDR2 from the germline V gene are SGHTA and FQGNSA. V was pared by 0 bases and J by 4 bases, with 4 bases of the junction left unmatched. The CDR3 is made up of 15 amino acids. The CDR3 sequence is CASSLASSGMYEQYF. CDR3 DNA: TGTGCCAGCAGCTTAGCGTCTAGCGGGATGTACGAGCAGTACTTC.

The chain has TRBV20-1 and TRBJ1-3, with 7 bases matching TRBD1. Germline lookup yields CDR1 DFQATT and CDR2 SNEGSKA (reference sequence). The CDR3 runs to 15 residues. Germline trimming cut 1 base from V and 6 bases from J; bases unmatched to any gene: 9. The CDR3 DNA reads as TGCAGTGCTAGAGGGGACCGGGACAGCCTAAACACCATATATTTT. Amino acid sequence: CSARGDRDSLNTIYF.

This clonotype occurred a few times. The V call is TRBV3-1, the J call TRBJ2-7, with D tentatively TRBD1 (5 bases). Trimming removed 1 base from V and 6 bases from J, with 13 bases in between. Per the germline V gene, CDR1 is LGHDT and CDR2 is YNNKEL (reference sequence). The CDR3 is 14 residues long. This CDR3 is CASSQGAGILEQYF. CDR3 sequence (DNA): TGTGCCAGCAGCCAAGGGGCAGGGATACTCGAGCAGTACTTC.

As to this clonotype: A junction boundary mismatches the germline segment, possibly from a read error. The rearrangement joins TRBV9 to TRBJ1-2; 7 nucleotides match TRBD1. CDR1 is SGDLS and CDR2 is YYNGEE in the germline V gene. The CDR3 extends over 14 amino acids. In nucleotides, the CDR3 is TGTGCCGGCAGCGTAGGGGGCCCTAACTATGGCTACACCTTC. This gives the protein CAGSVGGPNYGYTF.

In its sample, this clonotype was seen a few times. The J gene is TRBJ2-7, the V gene TRBV6-5; D is perhaps TRBD2 (5 bases). CDR1 is MNHEY and CDR2 is SVGAGI in the germline V gene. V gave up 6 bases and J gave up 4 bases, with 10 bases separating them. The CDR3 is 12 amino acids. DNA of the CDR3: TGTGCCAGCAGAAGAGGGATTTACGAGCAGTACTTC. It is translated as CASRRGIYEQYF.

The chain carries TRBV6-5 and TRBJ2-3; tentatively, D is TRBD1 (5 bases). With 1 base removed from V and 4 bases from J, the gap between germline ends came to 9 bases. The germline V gene encodes CDR1 MNHEY and CDR2 SVGAGI. The length of the CDR3 is 14 residues. For the CDR3, the DNA is TGTGCCAGCAGTTACTTACAGGCCCCAGATACGCAGTATTTT. Amino acid sequence: CASSYLQAPDTQYF.

The chain joins TRBV29-1 to TRBJ2-5; D not resolved. V was pared by 2 bases and J by 4 bases, with 14 bases between. The CDR3 is 14 residues long. CDR1 SQVTM and CDR2 ANQGSEA come from the germline V gene. DNA of the CDR3: TGCAGCGTTGAAACCCCGATGCTTGGAGAGACCCAGTACTTC. This encodes CSVETPMLGETQYF.

The J gene is TRBJ1-5, the V gene TRBV19; possible D gene TRBD1, 5 bases. V was shortened by 4 bases and J by 3 bases, with 16 bases between the two germline ends. The CDR3 sequence is 16 residues long. Looked up from germline, CDR1 is LNHDA and CDR2 is SQIVND (reference sequence). DNA for the CDR3: TGTGCCAGTAGTAGAGGGACTGGTGGGTTCAATCAGCCCCAGCATTTT. Its protein is CASSRGTGGFNQPQHF. The full variable domain, in which reference TRBV19 and TRBJ1-5 provide the parts outside the CDR3, is DGGITQSPKYLFRKEGQNVTLSCEQNLNHDAMYWYRQDPGQGLRLIYYSQIVNDFQKGDIAEGYSVSREKKESFPLTVTSAQKNPTAFYLCASSRGTGGFNQPQHFGDGTRLSIL.

The rearrangement links TRBV10-3 to TRBJ2-3; D tentatively reads TRBD1 or TRBD2 (5 bases each). Germline V gene sequence: CDR1 ENHRY, CDR2 SYGVKD. There are 15 residues in the CDR3. Trimming took 4 bases from V and 6 from J, leaving 17 bases between them. The CDR3 here is CAISGWDPKADTQYF. CDR3 sequence (DNA): TGTGCCATCAGTGGGTGGGACCCAAAGGCGGATACGCAGTATTTT.

This clonotype has only a few counts. This sequence joins TRBV12-3 or TRBV12-4 and TRBJ1-2, with D perhaps matching TRBD1 (5 bases). This CDR3 has 14 amino acids. V dropped 5 bases and J dropped 3 bases, with 13 bases sitting between them. CDR3 sequence reads: CASSAGRGDYGYTF. Written as DNA, the CDR3 is TGTGCCAGCAGTGCGGGGCGGGGGGACTATGGCTACACCTTC.